A single sample is the source of the 28 T cell receptor beta chains below, sequenced in a study of blood T cell repertoires in COVID-19. Sequencing was performed with immunoSEQ multiplex PCR; in TCRdb, only in-frame clones are kept and a portion is missing. The table lists a few hundred thousand clones, about 85% of them singletons. Sequenced input: peripheral blood. The receptors derive from a man in his sixties who had recovered from COVID-19.

The chain uses TRBV2 and TRBJ1-2, with TRBD1 matching 7 bases. The CDR3 runs to 13 residues. V was pared by 6 bases and J by 7 bases, with 8 bases of the junction left unmatched. The germline V gene has CDR1 SNHLY and CDR2 FYNNEI. The CDR3 region is CASRLGGVGGYTF. The CDR3 nucleotides read TGTGCCAGCAGGTTAGGGGGCGTTGGTGGCTACACCTTC.

The genes are TRBV6-2 or TRBV6-3 and TRBJ2-1; 9 nucleotides line up with TRBD2. In germline, CDR1 is MNHEY, CDR2 SVGEGT. V shed 0 bases and J 12 bases; nucleotides not matched to a gene: 12. The CDR3 consists of 16 residues. The CDR3 loop reads CASSYSSLAGSNGQFF. CDR3 DNA: TGTGCCAGCAGTTACTCGTCGCTAGCGGGGAGTAACGGGCAGTTCTTC.

The chain joins TRBV3-1 (or the pseudogene TRBV3-2) to TRBJ2-2; possible D gene TRBD1, 6 bases. The length of the CDR3 is 19 residues. From germline, CDR1 is LGHDT and CDR2 YNNKEL (reference sequence). V lost 4 bases and J 2 bases, leaving 23 bases between the germline ends. The DNA for the CDR3 is TGTGCCAGCAGCCTAAGCCCCCGGGACACAATCCCTAACACCGGGGAGCTGTTTTTT. Residues: CASSLSPRDTIPNTGELFF.

This chain connects TRBV28 to TRBJ1-1; D gene uncertain. CDR1 is MDHEN, CDR2 SYDVKM, per germline. The germline V and J ends were trimmed by 3 bases and 1 base, with 6 bases remaining between them. CDR3 size: 13 residues. For the CDR3, the DNA is TGTGCCAGCAGTTTGCTCGGGAACACTGAAGCTTTCTTT. Translation gives CASSLLGNTEAFF.

The chain employs TRBV3-1 (or the pseudogene TRBV3-2) and TRBJ2-7, with TRBD2 matching 7 bases. V lost 3 bases and J lost 6; bases outside the gene matches: 5. Germline V CDR1 and CDR2: LGHDT, YNNKEL (reference sequence). The CDR3 runs 13 residues. The CDR3 reads CASSQLTSSEQYF. The CDR3 DNA follows: TGTGCCAGCAGCCAGTTGACTAGCTCCGAGCAGTACTTC.

The V call is TRBV2, the J call TRBJ2-1; TRBD2 aligns across 10 bases. The CDR3 extends over 19 amino acids. Germline trimming cut 6 bases from V and 0 bases from J; bases unmatched to any gene: 14. Germline values: CDR1 SNHLY, CDR2 FYNNEI. CDR3 sequence (DNA): TGTGCCAGCAGGGAACCTTTACCTAGCGGGGGCCACTCCTACAATGAGCAGTTCTTC. Translated, it gives CASREPLPSGGHSYNEQFF.

CDR3 bases: TGTGCCAGCAGCAGAGCGGGGGGGGGATCCGAGCAGTACTTC. It encodes CASSRAGGGSEQYF. The J gene is TRBJ2-7, the V gene TRBV3-1 (or the pseudogene TRBV3-2), with 10 bases aligning to TRBD2. Per germline, CDR1 LGHDT and CDR2 YNNKEL (reference sequence). This CDR3 region has 14 residues. V shed 5 bases, J shed 6 bases, and the junction held 7 bases outside the gene matches.

The J gene is TRBJ1-2, the V gene TRBV5-1, with D uncertain. From germline, CDR1 is SGHRS and CDR2 YFSETQ. V lost 3 bases and J lost 8, with 20 bases in between. CDR3 length: 15 residues. As DNA, the CDR3 is TGCGCCAGCAGCTCTACATCGGTCGGGGTTAACGGCTACACCTTC. It yields the protein CASSSTSVGVNGYTF.

This rearrangement joins TRBV11-1 to TRBJ2-5; TRBD2 aligns across 7 bases. This CDR3 comprises 15 residues. Trimming removed 5 bases from V and 1 base from J; junction bases left unmatched: 7. The germline CDR1 and CDR2 sequences are SGHAT and FQDESV (reference sequence). The CDR3: CASSPELASQETQYF. The CDR3 DNA follows: TGTGCCAGCAGCCCGGAACTAGCGTCCCAAGAGACCCAGTACTTC.

At least ten counts were recorded for this clone. This chain connects TRBV23-1 to TRBJ2-7; 8 bases match TRBD1. TRBV23-1 is an ORF for which the function is uncertain. The CDR3 spans 21 residues. V dropped 4 bases and J dropped 4; count of bases not matched to a gene: 27. This CDR3 is CASSLLGVDPGKTGERYEQYF. In DNA form, the CDR3 reads TGCGCCAGCAGTCTCTTGGGTGTCGACCCTGGGAAGACAGGGGAGCGGTACGAGCAGTACTTC.

This chain uses TRBV10-3 with TRBJ2-5, with 13 bases that match TRBD2. Germline CDR1 is ENHRY and CDR2 is SYGVKD. With 6 bases clipped from V and 0 bases from J, the junction kept 4 bases outside the gene matches. The CDR3 sequence is 16 residues long. CDR3 in amino acids: CAIRGGTSGDQETQYF. DNA of the CDR3: TGTGCCATCAGGGGGGGGACTAGCGGGGACCAAGAGACCCAGTACTTC.

The chain uses TRBV11-2 and TRBJ1-4; possible D gene TRBD1, 6 bases. CDR3 size: 15 residues. V shed 6 bases and J shed 8 bases, with 19 bases lying between them. Looked up from germline, CDR1 is SGHAT and CDR2 is FQNNGV. CDR3 amino acids: CASRERGGREEKLFF. For the CDR3, the DNA is TGTGCCAGCAGGGAACGGGGGGGGCGAGAGGAAAAACTGTTTTTT.

This clone has only a few counts. The V call is TRBV9, the J call TRBJ1-1, with D hard to call. Germline CDR1 reads SGDLS; CDR2 reads YYNGEE. The CDR3 length is 13 residues. Trimming left V 4 bases short and J 2 bases short, with 9 bases between. The CDR3 here is CASSLESNTEAFF. In DNA, the CDR3 is TGTGCCAGCAGCCTGGAGAGTAACACTGAAGCTTTCTTT.

The V gene is TRBV7-2, the J gene TRBJ2-1; 9 positions agree with TRBD1. CDR1 is SGHTA and CDR2 is FQGNSA in the germline V gene. This CDR3 has 15 residues. V shed 5 bases and J 6 bases; nucleotides not matched to a gene: 8. The CDR3 sequence: CASSAGTGWSNEQFF. CDR3 coding DNA: TGTGCCAGCAGCGCCGGGACAGGGTGGAGCAATGAGCAGTTCTTC.

This chain uses TRBV7-8 with TRBJ2-7; a weak D match, TRBD2 (6 bases). The CDR3 extends over 13 amino acids. Germline CDR1 reads SGHVS; CDR2 reads FQNEAQ. Trimming removed 6 bases at V and 2 bases at J, with 11 bases between. Written as DNA, the CDR3 is TGTGCCAGCAGTCAAGGAGGGACCTACGAGCAGTACTTC. Translating gives CASSQGGTYEQYF.

Here the CDR3 reads CASSLTSQIRTGELFF. The CDR3, as DNA: TGTGCCAGCAGCTTAACGTCCCAGATCAGAACCGGGGAGCTGTTTTTT. This sequence joins TRBV7-3 and TRBJ2-2; no clear D. In germline, CDR1 is SGHTA, CDR2 FQGTGA. V gave up 0 bases and J gave up 5 bases, with 13 bases separating them. This CDR3 is 16 amino acids long. The whole variable domain, remainder taken from reference TRBV7-3 and TRBJ2-2, is GAGVSQTPSNKVTEKGKYVELRCDPISGHTALYWYRQSLGQGPEFLIYFQGTGAADDSGLPNDRFFAVRPEGSVSTLKIQRTERGDSAVYLCASSLTSQIRTGELFFGEGSRLTVL.

The CDR3: CASSATGDYGYTF. CDR3 sequence (DNA): TGTGCCAGTAGTGCTACAGGGGACTATGGCTACACCTTC. This sequence joins TRBV19 and TRBJ1-2; 7 nucleotides agree with TRBD1. V was pared by 5 bases and J by 3 bases, with 3 bases of the junction left unmatched. This CDR3 contains 13 residues. Germline CDR1 reads LNHDA; CDR2 reads SQIVND (reference sequence).

J is TRBJ1-1 and V is TRBV19; 7 positions match TRBD1. The germline V gene encodes CDR1 LNHDA and CDR2 SQIVND (reference sequence). The length of the CDR3 is 17 residues. Trimming took 0 bases from V and 1 from J; bases not matched to a gene: 8. CDR3 in amino acids: CASSIEGQQFSNTEAFF. The CDR3 nucleotides read TGTGCCAGTAGTATAGAGGGACAGCAGTTCTCGAACACTGAAGCTTTCTTT.

V is TRBV6-5 and J is TRBJ1-5; no reliable D call. The germline gives CDR1 MNHEY, CDR2 SVGAGI. The germline V and J ends were trimmed by 5 bases and 2 bases, with 7 bases remaining between them. The CDR3 is made up of 13 amino acids. CDR3 residues: CASSTIRNQPQHF. In DNA, the CDR3 is TGTGCCAGCAGTACTATCCGCAATCAGCCCCAGCATTTT.

The chain joins TRBV10-1 to TRBJ2-1; 9 positions agree with TRBD2. The CDR3 is 16 residues long. Per the germline V gene, CDR1 is WNHNN and CDR2 is SYGVQD (reference sequence). The trim removed 3 bases at V and 7 bases at J, leaving 10 bases unmatched. The CDR3 DNA follows: TGCGCCAGCAGTGATGGGCGGGGGGGCCTGCGAAATGAGCAGTTCTTC. Its translation is CASSDGRGGLRNEQFF.

The sample holds one count of this clone. The chain has TRBV7-9 and TRBJ2-1, with TRBD1 identical over 10 bases. With 7 bases clipped from V and 6 bases from J, the junction kept 9 bases outside the gene matches. This CDR3 has 15 residues. Per germline, CDR1 SEHNR and CDR2 FQNEAQ (reference sequence). The CDR3 nucleotides read TGTGCCAGCAACAAAGGACAGGGGGACGTCAATGAGCAGTTCTTC. Its translation: CASNKGQGDVNEQFF.

The chain combines TRBV7-6 with TRBJ2-7; possibly TRBD1 for D (7 bases). Trimming took off 1 base at V and 5 bases at J, with 15 bases between the two ends. Germline-derived CDR1 and CDR2 are SGHVS and FNYEAQ. The CDR3 is 15 residues long. CDR3 DNA: TGTGCCAGCAGCTTAGACAACAGGGGACTCGACGAGCAGTACTTC. Its translation: CASSLDNRGLDEQYF.

This chain uses TRBV6-4 with TRBJ1-1, with unresolved D. In germline, CDR1 is MRHNA, CDR2 SNTAGT. The CDR3 sequence is 14 residues long. Deletions cut 2 bases from V and 7 bases from J, with 14 bases between. In DNA, the CDR3 is TGTGCCAGCAGTGACGGGATTAACGGGGTTGAAGCTTTCTTT. Amino acid sequence: CASSDGINGVEAFF.

The genes are TRBV2 and TRBJ1-5; D is possibly TRBD1 (5 bases). Germline lookup yields CDR1 SNHLY and CDR2 FYNNEI. V gave up 6 bases and J gave up 0 bases, with 12 bases separating them. The CDR3 totals 15 residues. In DNA, the CDR3 is TGTGCCAGCAGGACAGATACCTATAGCAATCAGCCCCAGCATTTT. It translates to CASRTDTYSNQPQHF.

This chain joins TRBV19 and TRBJ2-6; TRBD1 aligns across 7 bases. With V trimmed by 3 bases and J by 3 bases, 11 bases remained unmatched. Germline CDR1 and CDR2: LNHDA and SQIVND (reference sequence). CDR3 length equals 18 residues. The chain's CDR3 is CASSIPTGVGLGANVLTF. CDR3 nucleotide sequence: TGTGCCAGTAGTATTCCCACAGGGGTTGGCCTTGGGGCCAACGTCCTGACTTTC.

The V call is TRBV3-1 (or the pseudogene TRBV3-2), the J call TRBJ2-1; 8 nucleotides agree with TRBD2. With V trimmed by 6 bases and J by 6 bases, 10 bases remained unmatched. This CDR3 has 15 amino acids. Germline CDR1 LGHDT, CDR2 YNNKEL (reference sequence). The CDR3 sequence: CASSYGGAVFNEQFF. In nucleotides, the CDR3 is TGTGCCAGCAGTTACGGGGGGGCTGTTTTCAATGAGCAGTTCTTC.

This rearrangement joins TRBV19 to TRBJ1-2; 7 nucleotides line up with TRBD1. Germline values: CDR1 LNHDA, CDR2 SQIVND (reference sequence). V lost 4 bases and J lost 4; bases outside the gene matches: 9. CDR3 length: 15 amino acids. The CDR3: CASSTYAGTVYGYTF. The CDR3 DNA reads TGTGCCAGTAGTACTTATGCCGGGACAGTCTATGGCTACACCTTC.

J is TRBJ2-5 and V is TRBV3-1 (or the pseudogene TRBV3-2), with TRBD1 matching over 7 bases. The CDR3 is 17 amino acids. Per the germline V gene, CDR1 is LGHDT and CDR2 is YNNKEL (reference sequence). Trimming cost V 2 bases and J 4 bases; bases outside gene matches: 13. The CDR3, as DNA: TGTGCCAGCAGCCAACTAACAGGGGAGAGGCCTGGAGAGACCCAGTACTTC. Translation: CASSQLTGERPGETQYF.